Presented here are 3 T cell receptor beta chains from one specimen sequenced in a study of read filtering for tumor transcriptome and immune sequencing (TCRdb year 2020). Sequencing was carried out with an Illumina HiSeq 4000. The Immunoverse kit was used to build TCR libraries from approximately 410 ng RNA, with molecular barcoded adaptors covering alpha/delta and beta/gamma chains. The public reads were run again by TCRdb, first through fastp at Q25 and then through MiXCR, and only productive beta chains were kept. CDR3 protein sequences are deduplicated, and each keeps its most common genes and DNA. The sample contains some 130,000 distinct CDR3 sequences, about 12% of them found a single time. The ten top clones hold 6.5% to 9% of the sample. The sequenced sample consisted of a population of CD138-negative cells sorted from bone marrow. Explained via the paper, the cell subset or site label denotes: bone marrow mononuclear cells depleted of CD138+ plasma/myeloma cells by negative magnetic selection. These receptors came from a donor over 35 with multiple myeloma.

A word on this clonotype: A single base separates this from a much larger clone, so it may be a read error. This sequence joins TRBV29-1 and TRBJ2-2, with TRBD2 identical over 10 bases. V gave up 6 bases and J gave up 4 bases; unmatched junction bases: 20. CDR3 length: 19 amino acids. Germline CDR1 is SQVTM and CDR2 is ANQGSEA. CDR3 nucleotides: TGCAGCGTGGTACTTATAGGGTCTAGCGGGAGTTTCTCCACCGGGGAGCTGTTTTTT. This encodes CSVVLIGSSGSFSTGELFF.

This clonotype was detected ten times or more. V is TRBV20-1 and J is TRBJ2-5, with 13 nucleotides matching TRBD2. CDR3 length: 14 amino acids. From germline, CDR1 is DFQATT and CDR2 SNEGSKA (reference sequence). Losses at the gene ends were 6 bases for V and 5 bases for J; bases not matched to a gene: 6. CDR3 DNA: TGCAGTGCCCGGACTAGCGGGAGAATGGAGACCCAGTACTTC. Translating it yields CSARTSGRMETQYF.

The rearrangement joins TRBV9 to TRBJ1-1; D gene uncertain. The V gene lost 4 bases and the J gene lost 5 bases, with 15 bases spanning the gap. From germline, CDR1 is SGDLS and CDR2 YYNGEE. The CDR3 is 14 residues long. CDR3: CASSPSMVGTEAFF. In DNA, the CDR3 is TGTGCCAGCAGCCCGTCGATGGTGGGGACTGAAGCTTTCTTT.